A single sample gave rise to the 6 T cell receptor beta chains below, sequenced in a study of control samples from healthy donors and cancer patients. The assay was immunoSEQ multiplex PCR, and TCRdb's table has in-frame clones only and misses some. The sample carries about 19,000 clones, around 80% recorded once. The sample taken for sequencing was PBMCs. Source of these receptors: a woman in her 70s with lung cancer.

J is TRBJ2-1 and V is TRBV18; D might be TRBD2 (5 bases). The germline gives CDR1 KGHSH, CDR2 LQKENI. The CDR3 is 12 amino acids. Trimming left V 2 bases short and J 8 bases short, with 7 bases between. The CDR3 nucleotides are TGTGCCAGCTCACCAGGAGGCCATGAGCAGTTCTTC. Translated, it gives CASSPGGHEQFF.

The V and J genes are TRBV6-5 and TRBJ1-1; D ambiguous. V was trimmed by 7 bases and J by 3 bases, leaving 12 bases between them. The CDR3 contains 13 residues. From germline, CDR1 is MNHEY and CDR2 SVGAGI. The CDR3 sequence is CASILELDTEAFF. The CDR3 bases are TGTGCCAGCATCCTCGAATTAGACACTGAAGCTTTCTTT.

The chain links TRBV10-1 to TRBJ2-7; TRBD1 matches 11 bases. The CDR3 has 15 amino acids. Germline CDR1 is WNHNN and CDR2 is SYGVQD (reference sequence). V was pared by 4 bases and J by 6 bases, with 8 bases of the junction left unmatched. Written as DNA, the CDR3 is TGCGCCAGCAGTGGTATGGGGACAGGGGGTATCGAGCAGTACTTC. It yields the protein CASSGMGTGGIEQYF.

This chain joins TRBV28 and TRBJ1-2; the match to TRBD1 covers 7 bases. The CDR3 runs to 14 residues. The V and J ends lost 2 bases and 2 bases, in that order; junction bases with no gene match: 2. Germline V gene data show CDR1 as MDHEN and CDR2 as SYDVKM. For the CDR3, the DNA is TGTGCCAGCAGTTTAGCAGGGGGGAACTATGGCTACACCTTC. Encoded protein: CASSLAGGNYGYTF.

A note on this clone: Other nucleotide sequences from this sample produce the same CDR3. Here the CDR3 DNA reads TGTGCCAGTAGTATGACTAGCGGCTCCTACAATGAGCAGTTCTTC. It yields the protein CASSMTSGSYNEQFF. The chain employs TRBV19 and TRBJ2-1; 9 bases line up with TRBD2. Trimming at V came to 3 bases and at J to 0 bases, leaving 0 bases not matched to a gene. This CDR3 is 15 amino acids long. CDR1 and CDR2 from the germline V gene are LNHDA and SQIVND (reference sequence). The whole variable domain, remainder taken from reference TRBV19 and TRBJ2-1, is DGGITQSPKYLFRKEGQNVTLSCEQNLNHDAMYWYRQDPGQGLRLIYYSQIVNDFQKGDIAEGYSVSREKKESFPLTVTSAQKNPTAFYLCASSMTSGSYNEQFFGPGTRLTVL.

The gene calls are TRBV5-6 and TRBJ1-6, with TRBD1 matching 9 bases. CDR3 length equals 14 residues. The junction had 4 bases not matched to a gene; V was cut back by 3 bases and J by 9 bases. Germline CDR1 SGHDT, CDR2 YYEEEE. In DNA, the CDR3 is TGTGCCAGCAGCTCCGGGACAGGGAGTTCACCCCTCCACTTT. It is translated as CASSSGTGSSPLHF.